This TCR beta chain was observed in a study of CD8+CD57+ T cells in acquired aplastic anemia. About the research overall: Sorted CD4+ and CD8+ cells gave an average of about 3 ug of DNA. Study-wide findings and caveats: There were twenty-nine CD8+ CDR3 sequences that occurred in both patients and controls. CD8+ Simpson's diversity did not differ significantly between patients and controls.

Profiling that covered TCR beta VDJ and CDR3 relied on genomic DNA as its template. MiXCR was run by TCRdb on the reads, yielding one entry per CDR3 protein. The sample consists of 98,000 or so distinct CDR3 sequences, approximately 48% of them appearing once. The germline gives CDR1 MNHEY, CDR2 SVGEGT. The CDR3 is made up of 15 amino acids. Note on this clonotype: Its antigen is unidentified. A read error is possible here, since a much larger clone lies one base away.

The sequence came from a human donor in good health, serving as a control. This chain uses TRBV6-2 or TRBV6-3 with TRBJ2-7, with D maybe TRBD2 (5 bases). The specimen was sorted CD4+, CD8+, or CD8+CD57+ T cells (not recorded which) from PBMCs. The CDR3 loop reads CASSYSPGVGYEQCF. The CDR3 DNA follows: TGTGCCAGCAGTTACTCGCCCGGGGTCGGCTACGAGCAGTGCTTC.